A selection of T cell receptor beta chains follows, all from one sample in a study of blood T cell repertoires in COVID-19. Generated by immunoSEQ multiplex PCR, the TCRdb table keeps only in-frame clones and is missing some. The sample lists just over 95,000 clones, 90% seen once, with about 5.2% in the top ten. What was sequenced was peripheral blood. The source of these receptors is a man aged 50 or older with acute or convalescent COVID-19. Each CDR3 is given with its conserved first and last residue. The order of the fields is V gene, CDR3 length, J gene, CDR3 protein.

v_gene: TRBV6-4
len: 14
j_gene: TRBJ1-2
CDR3aa: CARGAGQGNYGYTF

v_gene: TRBV11-3
len: 16
j_gene: TRBJ2-7
CDR3aa: CASSLELAGQGYEQYF

v_gene: TRBV10-2
len: 13
j_gene: TRBJ1-2
CDR3aa: CASSGQGSFGYTF

v_gene: TRBV7-9
len: 16
j_gene: TRBJ1-1
CDR3aa: CASRNPTGIPDTEAFF

v_gene: TRBV5-6
len: 18
j_gene: TRBJ2-3
CDR3aa: CASSWAAVASGSSDTQYF

v_gene: TRBV9
len: 15
j_gene: TRBJ2-1
CDR3aa: CASSVDRGRYNEQFF

v_gene: TRBV3-1/TRBV3-2
len: 12
j_gene: TRBJ2-2
CDR3aa: CASSISPGELFF

v_gene: TRBV19
len: 14
j_gene: TRBJ1-4
CDR3aa: CASSPDSMDEKLFF

v_gene: TRBV6-5
len: 14
j_gene: TRBJ1-3
CDR3aa: CASRPDRSGNTIYF

v_gene: TRBV5-5
len: 12
j_gene: TRBJ2-7
CDR3aa: CASSLAGTEQYF

v_gene: TRBV5-6
len: 18
j_gene: TRBJ2-4
CDR3aa: CASSPTSGPFLAKNIQYF

v_gene: TRBV13
len: 14
j_gene: TRBJ1-1
CDR3aa: CASSFRRGYTEAFF

v_gene: TRBV19
len: 17
j_gene: TRBJ2-1
CDR3aa: CASSSRLAGVVANEQFF

v_gene: TRBV18
len: 14
j_gene: TRBJ1-1
CDR3aa: CASSPGQGWTEAFF

v_gene: TRBV7-2
len: 13
j_gene: TRBJ1-4
CDR3aa: CASSLQVWEKLFF

v_gene: TRBV6-5
len: 12
j_gene: TRBJ2-7
CDR3aa: CASSRTGGEQYF

v_gene: TRBV4-3
len: 18
j_gene: TRBJ2-2
CDR3aa: CASSQDLGASGRRGELFF

v_gene: TRBV6-4
len: 16
j_gene: TRBJ1-1
CDR3aa: CASSDQSTGLNTEAFF

v_gene: TRBV6-6
len: 13
j_gene: TRBJ2-7
CDR3aa: CASSQQQGAEQYF

v_gene: TRBV9
len: 12
j_gene: TRBJ1-1
CDR3aa: CASSLNPGEAFF

v_gene: TRBV10-3
len: 17
j_gene: TRBJ2-1
CDR3aa: CAISESMAGAPYNEQFF

v_gene: TRBV2
len: 14
j_gene: TRBJ1-5
CDR3aa: CASSDDRGNQPQHF

v_gene: TRBV3-1/TRBV3-2
len: 15
j_gene: TRBJ1-5
CDR3aa: CASSQGGRNNQPQHF

v_gene: TRBV3-1/TRBV3-2
len: 17
j_gene: TRBJ2-7
CDR3aa: CASSQVGGRDSSYEQYF

v_gene: TRBV3-1/TRBV3-2
len: 12
j_gene: TRBJ2-4
CDR3aa: CASSQDITDQYF

v_gene: TRBV6-2/TRBV6-3
len: 13
j_gene: TRBJ1-2
CDR3aa: CASNPTGNYGYTF

v_gene: TRBV19
len: 16
j_gene: TRBJ2-1
CDR3aa: CASNDKPGDWHNEQFF

v_gene: TRBV4-2
len: 19
j_gene: TRBJ2-1
CDR3aa: CASSQILAGAGGSYNEQFF

v_gene: TRBV7-9
len: 15
j_gene: TRBJ1-2
CDR3aa: CASSLSGTPSYGYTF

v_gene: TRBV5-6
len: 16
j_gene: TRBJ1-4
CDR3aa: CASSSDRGRANEKLFF

v_gene: TRBV2
len: 15
j_gene: TRBJ2-5
CDR3aa: CASSGRGAGQETQYF

v_gene: TRBV7-6
len: 16
j_gene: TRBJ1-1
CDR3aa: CASSLAAQAGNTEAFF

v_gene: TRBV11-2
len: 15
j_gene: TRBJ2-7
CDR3aa: CASSLDLNGAYEQYF

v_gene: TRBV5-1
len: 15
j_gene: TRBJ1-5
CDR3aa: CASSLTGISNQPQHF

v_gene: TRBV19
len: 14
j_gene: TRBJ2-7
CDR3aa: CASSIGQGSYEQYF

v_gene: TRBV3-1/TRBV3-2
len: 16
j_gene: TRBJ2-2
CDR3aa: CASSPPKRLNTGELFF

v_gene: TRBV18
len: 15
j_gene: TRBJ2-1
CDR3aa: CASSPGTNSYNEQFF

v_gene: TRBV19
len: 17
j_gene: TRBJ1-1
CDR3aa: CASTILRGPGMSTEAFF

v_gene: TRBV12-3/TRBV12-4
len: 11
j_gene: TRBJ2-3
CDR3aa: CASSFIDTQYF

v_gene: TRBV7-2
len: 13
j_gene: TRBJ1-1
CDR3aa: CASSLAGRAEAFF

v_gene: TRBV6-5
len: 15
j_gene: TRBJ2-7
CDR3aa: CASSLRQGPYYEQYF

v_gene: TRBV10-2
len: 14
j_gene: TRBJ1-6
CDR3aa: CASSPGQGRSPLHF

v_gene: TRBV19
len: 16
j_gene: TRBJ2-1
CDR3aa: CASSQPPGLEYGEQFF

v_gene: TRBV19
len: 14
j_gene: TRBJ1-2
CDR3aa: CASSASRGGYGYTF

v_gene: TRBV27
len: 16
j_gene: TRBJ1-1
CDR3aa: CASSKLGQPLNTEAFF

v_gene: TRBV5-1
len: 15
j_gene: TRBJ2-2
CDR3aa: CASSTGTGNTGELFF

v_gene: TRBV30
len: 13
j_gene: TRBJ1-3
CDR3aa: CAWDEAGGRTIYF

v_gene: TRBV6-5
len: 14
j_gene: TRBJ1-2
CDR3aa: CASARTGSNYGYTF

v_gene: TRBV25-1
len: 15
j_gene: TRBJ1-6
CDR3aa: CASSEWRDGNSPLHF

v_gene: TRBV19
len: 16
j_gene: TRBJ1-1
CDR3aa: CASSSPPNGGNTEAFF

v_gene: TRBV7-2
len: 16
j_gene: TRBJ1-2
CDR3aa: CASSNRLGQGSYGYTF

v_gene: TRBV6-5
len: 13
j_gene: TRBJ1-1
CDR3aa: CASNGVEGTEAFF

v_gene: TRBV28
len: 14
j_gene: TRBJ2-7
CDR3aa: CASGSLAHSYEQYF

v_gene: TRBV5-4
len: 13
j_gene: TRBJ1-2
CDR3aa: CASSLAGSYGYTF

v_gene: TRBV18
len: 13
j_gene: TRBJ2-3
CDR3aa: CASSPPRVNTQYF

v_gene: TRBV19
len: 16
j_gene: TRBJ1-4
CDR3aa: CASSIGTAATNEKLFF

v_gene: TRBV21-1
len: 16
j_gene: TRBJ1-2
CDR3aa: CASSKKRVPGPRGYTF

v_gene: TRBV6-1
len: 14
j_gene: TRBJ2-5
CDR3aa: CASSEGQGYKTQYF

v_gene: TRBV7-2
len: 14
j_gene: TRBJ2-1
CDR3aa: CASNRVADNNEQFF